This T cell receptor beta chain was profiled in a study of spatial heterogeneity in lung cancer. Study at large: Samples were obtained from around 73 donors, all untreated early-stage non-small cell lung cancer patients. Sequencing was performed on follow-up PBMC samples when available, collected at a median of roughly two years after resection.

Turning to this clonotype: Its antigen is still unknown.

Regarding time point: blood at routine non-recurrence follow-up after resection. No cell sorting; template was whole RNA from tumor, lung tissue or PBMC. General study points: More often at tumor resection than at routine follow-up, ubiquitous expanded tumor TCRs were detected in the blood.

CDR1 and CDR2 from the germline V gene are MNHEY and SVGAGI. This CDR3 spans 13 amino acids. The V gene lost 6 bases and the J gene lost 0 bases, with 8 bases spanning the gap. On each TCR cDNA molecule, a unique molecular identifier was present. TCRdb re-called the 5' RACE reads with MiXCR, one entry per CDR3 protein. Of roughly 120,000 distinct CDR3 sequences listed, 10% to 15% were seen once; the top ten hold about 15%. The sequenced sample was PBMCs, obtained at follow-up. The sequence derives from a male donor with early-stage non-small cell lung cancer. The chain recombines TRBV6-5 with TRBJ2-5, with D tentatively TRBD1 or TRBD2 (6 bases each). The DNA of the CDR3 is TGTGCCAGCAGCCGGGGGCACCAAGAGACCCAGTACTTC. It specifies CASSRGHQETQYF.